What follows are 20 T cell receptor beta chains derived from one specimen sequenced in a study of fetal regulatory T cell absence and autoimmunity. Repertoires were generated with immunoSEQ multiplex PCR, while TCRdb's copy carries only in-frame clones and drops some. This sample carries approximately 46,000 clones, about four fifths of them seen once, and the ten largest clones take roughly 0.37%. The sample consisted of cord blood. Every receptor here comes from a newborn boy with IPEX syndrome.

This sequence joins TRBV10-2 and TRBJ2-6; D may be TRBD1 or TRBD2 (5 bases each). Germline CDR1 reads WSHSY; CDR2 reads SAAADI. CDR3 length: 17 amino acids. Trimming pared 0 bases from V and 0 bases from J, leaving 9 bases between. The CDR3 spells CASSESGVNSGANVLTF. CDR3 DNA sequence: TGCGCCAGCAGTGAGTCGGGGGTAAACTCTGGGGCCAACGTCCTGACTTTC.

The chain joins TRBV7-2 to TRBJ1-5; D uncertain. The CDR3 is 15 amino acids. V lost 1 base, J lost 0 bases, and 7 bases lay in between. CDR1 SGHTA and CDR2 FQGNSA come from the germline V gene. In nucleotides, the CDR3 is TGTGCCAGCAGCTTAGGGCTTTATAGCAATCAGCCCCAGCATTTT. This encodes CASSLGLYSNQPQHF. Looking up the rest from reference TRBV7-2 and TRBJ1-5 gives the full variable domain: GAGVSQSPSNKVTEKGKDVELRCDPISGHTALYWYRQSLGQGLEFLIYFQGNSAPDKSGLPSDRFSAERTGGSVSTLTIQRTQQEDSAVYLCASSLGLYSNQPQHFGDGTRLSIL.

This chain connects TRBV6-1 to TRBJ2-2; TRBD2 aligns across 11 bases. Germline V gives CDR1 MNHNS, CDR2 SASEGT. There are 15 residues in the CDR3. With 4 bases clipped from V and 7 bases from J, the junction kept 5 bases outside the gene matches. CDR3 in DNA: TGTGCCAGCAGTGTCCTAGCGGGAGGCATCGGGGAGCTGTTTTTT. This sequence encodes CASSVLAGGIGELFF.

The rearrangement uses TRBV5-1 and TRBJ2-1; 8 positions agree with TRBD2. The CDR3 totals 15 residues. Looked up from germline, CDR1 is SGHRS and CDR2 is YFSETQ. Trimming removed 3 bases from V and 0 bases from J; junction bases left unmatched: 2. As DNA, the CDR3 is TGCGCCAGCAGCTGGACTAGCAGCTCCTACAATGAGCAGTTCTTC. This encodes CASSWTSSSYNEQFF.

This chain connects TRBV4-1 to TRBJ2-4; D perhaps matches TRBD2 (6 bases). CDR1 and CDR2 from the germline V gene are MGHRA and YSYEKL. The V gene lost 1 base and the J gene lost 0 bases, with 13 bases spanning the gap. The CDR3 is 17 residues long. The DNA of the CDR3 is TGCGCCAGCAGCCAAGTCACTAGCCACATAGCCAAAAACATTCAGTACTTC. It is translated as CASSQVTSHIAKNIQYF.

The chain has TRBV6-5 and TRBJ2-5, with D unresolved. Looked up from germline, CDR1 is MNHEY and CDR2 is SVGAGI. Deletions cut 2 bases from V and 0 bases from J, with 7 bases between. This CDR3 region has 14 residues. The CDR3, as DNA: TGTGCCAGCAGTTACGGATTGTACCAAGAGACCCAGTACTTC. Translating gives CASSYGLYQETQYF.

This clone was observed a handful of times. The V call is TRBV2, the J call TRBJ2-7, with unresolved D. The germline V gene has CDR1 SNHLY and CDR2 FYNNEI. This CDR3 is built from 12 residues. V lost 6 bases to trimming and J lost 5 bases, with 11 bases between them. The CDR3 spells CASRVVTNEQYF. The CDR3, as DNA: TGTGCCAGCAGAGTCGTGACAAACGAGCAGTACTTC.

This clone has more than one count but fewer than ten. DNA of the CDR3: TGTGCCAGTAGACAGATGGAGTACGAGCAGTACTTC. Translated: CASRQMEYEQYF. The chain combines TRBV2 with TRBJ2-7; maybe TRBD1 (5 bases). CDR3 length equals 12 residues. The germline CDR1 and CDR2 sequences are SNHLY and FYNNEI. The V gene lost 9 bases and the J gene lost 4 bases, with 13 bases spanning the gap.

This chain connects TRBV7-6 to TRBJ2-5, with D unclear. This CDR3 comprises 13 residues. With 5 bases removed from V and 0 bases from J, the gap between germline ends came to 7 bases. Germline V gene sequence: CDR1 SGHVS, CDR2 FNYEAQ. The CDR3 bases are TGTGCCAGCAGCGCCTATTACCAAGAGACCCAGTACTTC. Its translation is CASSAYYQETQYF. The variable domain in full, with the rest retrieved from reference TRBV7-6 and TRBJ2-5, is GAGVSQSPRYKVTKRGQDVALRCDPISGHVSLYWYRQALGQGPEFLTYFNYEAQQDKSGLPNDRFSAERPEGSISTLTIQRTEQRDSAMYRCASSAYYQETQYFGPGTRLLVL.

Details on this clone: Compared with germline, one end of the junction differs, possibly owing to a read error. This chain connects TRBV6-1 to TRBJ2-3; D assignment may be TRBD1 or TRBD2 (6 bases each). The CDR3 extends over 12 amino acids. Germline CDR1 and CDR2: MNHNS and SASEGT. The CDR3 DNA sequence: TGTGCCAGCAGAGAAGGGGGGGATACGCAGTATTTT. Protein: CASREGGDTQYF.

J is TRBJ2-1 and V is TRBV7-9; weak D call: TRBD1 (6 bases). V was shortened by 5 bases and J by 8 bases, with 16 bases between the two germline ends. Germline CDR1 reads SEHNR; CDR2 reads FQNEAQ (reference sequence). CDR3 size: 14 residues. The CDR3, as DNA: TGTGCCAGCAGCCCCGTACAGGGAAGCGATGAGCAGTTCTTC. Encoded protein: CASSPVQGSDEQFF.

The V call is TRBV2, the J call TRBJ2-5, with TRBD2 matching over 10 bases. V trimming: 10 bases; J trimming: 5 bases; junction bases outside the gene matches: 13. The CDR3 runs 15 residues. Germline V lookup: CDR1 SNHLY, CDR2 FYNNEI. The CDR3: CAILSAGGPWETQYF. The CDR3 DNA reads TGTGCCATCCTCTCAGCGGGGGGGCCGTGGGAGACCCAGTACTTC.

The CDR3 coding sequence is TGTGCCAGCAGAACGGGACTAGCGTTCTACGAGCAGTACTTC. Amino acids: CASRTGLAFYEQYF. The chain couples TRBV2 to TRBJ2-7; 10 positions agree with TRBD2. CDR3 length: 14 amino acids. CDR1 is SNHLY, CDR2 FYNNEI, per germline. V shed 6 bases and J 3 bases; nucleotides not matched to a gene: 5.

This clone was counted a few times. The chain links TRBV5-6 to TRBJ2-1, with D hard to call. Germline V lookup: CDR1 SGHDT, CDR2 YYEEEE. The length of the CDR3 is 13 residues. Trimming shortened V by 0 bases and J by 2 bases, and 3 bases separated the two germline ends. CDR3 sequence: CASSLDTYNEQFF. The CDR3 DNA reads TGTGCCAGCAGCTTGGACACCTACAATGAGCAGTTCTTC.

The rearrangement uses TRBV27 and TRBJ2-3; TRBD1 matches 7 bases. V lost 0 bases, J lost 6 bases, and 6 bases stayed unmatched. This CDR3 has 15 residues. Germline V gives CDR1 MNHEY, CDR2 SMNVEV (reference sequence). The CDR3: CASSLSRTGSDTQYF. CDR3 in DNA: TGTGCCAGCAGTTTATCCCGGACAGGAAGCGATACGCAGTATTTT.

The chain combines TRBV5-4 with TRBJ2-1; 9 positions agree with TRBD2. V lost 0 bases and J lost 4; bases outside the gene matches: 2. The CDR3 extends over 15 amino acids. CDR1 SGHNT and CDR2 YYREEE come from the germline V gene (reference sequence). The CDR3 here is CASSLASGGYNEQFF. For the CDR3, the DNA is TGTGCCAGCAGCTTGGCCAGCGGGGGGTACAATGAGCAGTTCTTC.

The chain carries TRBV6-5 and TRBJ1-2; D not certain. V was cut by 0 bases and J by 2 bases, with 4 bases left in between. The CDR3 is 13 residues long. The germline CDR1 and CDR2 sequences are MNHEY and SVGAGI. The CDR3 DNA reads TGTGCCAGCAGTTACTCGGCAAACTATGGCTACACCTTC. Translated, it gives CASSYSANYGYTF.

The rearrangement joins TRBV7-9 to TRBJ2-3; TRBD2 matches at 10 bases. The CDR3 length is 15 residues. V trimming: 7 bases; J trimming: 0 bases; junction bases outside the gene matches: 4. Germline CDR1 reads SEHNR; CDR2 reads FQNEAQ (reference sequence). This CDR3 reads CASTDSGGSTDTQYF. Written as DNA, the CDR3 is TGTGCCAGCACCGATAGCGGGGGGAGCACAGATACGCAGTATTTT.

This clone was counted between two and nine times. The rearrangement joins TRBV10-2 to TRBJ2-7; D uncertain. There are 10 residues in the CDR3. The V end lost 3 bases, the J end lost 3 bases, and 0 bases lay between the germline ends. Germline-derived CDR1 and CDR2 are WSHSY and SAAADI. The CDR3 is CASSDYEQYF. Here the CDR3 DNA reads TGCGCCAGCAGTGACTACGAGCAGTACTTC.

This chain connects TRBV1 to TRBJ1-3; TRBD1 is taken as the D call from the table, unchecked against the DNA. TRBV1 is a documented pseudogene. The CDR3 loop spans 14 amino acids. This CDR3 reads CTSSQSDRGCTIYF. In DNA form, the CDR3 reads TGCACCAGCAGCCAATCGGACAGGGGCTGCACCATATATTTT.